The present T cell receptor (beta chain) was sequenced within a study of blood T cell repertoires in COVID-19. Study in general: Both acute and convalescent COVID-19 samples were obtained from the United States, Italy and Spain. From T cells, B-cell-depleted T cells, or PBMCs came the material, which was cDNA or gDNA.

Germline trimming cut 3 bases from V and 6 bases from J; bases unmatched to any gene: 9. Germline lookup yields CDR1 LNHDA and CDR2 SQIVND (reference sequence). The CDR3 loop spans 15 amino acids. Using immunoSEQ multiplex PCR, the repertoire was profiled, and TCRdb retains in-frame clones only, with some absent. This table holds 52,000 or so clones, approximately 91% found once. The source material was peripheral blood. This sequence originates from a woman aged 70-85 years with active COVID-19. The V and J genes are TRBV19 and TRBJ2-3; 7 bases are shared with TRBD1. The CDR3 coding sequence is TGTGCCAGTAGTATTGTCGGGACAGAGGCCGATACGCAGTATTTT. It translates to CASSIVGTEADTQYF.